This T cell receptor (beta chain) was identified during a study of CXCR3-negative and CXCR3-positive naive CD8 T cells. Germline lookup yields CDR1 SGHNT and CDR2 YYREEE (reference sequence). The CDR3 spans 12 residues. Study outcomes and limitations: Unlike memory cells, which differed, naive CXCR3-negative and CXCR3-positive cells had similar TRBV-TRBJ usage. CXCR3-positive naive cells had TRB CDR3s that were more hydrophobic than CXCR3-negative naive cells had.

UMI-labeled 5' RACE TRB cDNA libraries were prepared from the cells. One entry per CDR3 protein, without DNA, is what TCRdb gives after re-calling the 5' RACE reads. The listing contains 130,000 or so distinct CDR3 sequences. For this clonotype: The antigen is not known.

The sample was naive CXCR3+ CD8+ T cells from blood. The sample's subset: CD45RO-CCR7+CD27+CD95- naive CD8+ T cells expressing CXCR3 (TNR3+). This TCR derives from a human donor in good health. Some clones in this sample may be carry-over from other donors' samples. This chain links TRBV5-4 with TRBJ2-1. CDR3 protein: CASSFRYNEQFF.